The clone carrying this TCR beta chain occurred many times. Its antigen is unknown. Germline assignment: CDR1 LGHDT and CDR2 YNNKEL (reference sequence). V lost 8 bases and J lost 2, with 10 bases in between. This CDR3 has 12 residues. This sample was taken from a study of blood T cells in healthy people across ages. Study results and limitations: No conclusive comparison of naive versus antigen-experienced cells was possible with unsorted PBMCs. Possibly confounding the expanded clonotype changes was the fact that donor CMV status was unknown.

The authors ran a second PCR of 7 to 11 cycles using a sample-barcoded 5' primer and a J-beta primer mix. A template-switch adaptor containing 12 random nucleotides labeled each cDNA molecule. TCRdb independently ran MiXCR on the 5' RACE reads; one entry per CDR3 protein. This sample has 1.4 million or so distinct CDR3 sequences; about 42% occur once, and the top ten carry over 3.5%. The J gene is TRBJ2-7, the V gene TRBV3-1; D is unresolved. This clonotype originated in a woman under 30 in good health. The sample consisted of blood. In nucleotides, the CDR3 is TGTGCCAGCCGCGACTCGGCCTACGAGCAGTACTTC. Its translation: CASRDSAYEQYF.